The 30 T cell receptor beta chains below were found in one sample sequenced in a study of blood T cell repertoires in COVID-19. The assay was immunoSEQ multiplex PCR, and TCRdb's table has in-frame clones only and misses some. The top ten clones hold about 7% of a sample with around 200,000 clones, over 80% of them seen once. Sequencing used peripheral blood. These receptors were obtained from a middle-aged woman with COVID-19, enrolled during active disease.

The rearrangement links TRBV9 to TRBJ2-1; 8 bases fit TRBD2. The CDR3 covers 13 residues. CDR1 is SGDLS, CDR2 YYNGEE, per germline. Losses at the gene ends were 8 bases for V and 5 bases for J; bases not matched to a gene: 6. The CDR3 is CASRREAHNEQFF. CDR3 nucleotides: TGTGCCAGTAGGCGGGAGGCTCACAATGAGCAGTTCTTC.

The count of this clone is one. The CDR3 here is CAAGQFNTEAFF. The CDR3 DNA follows: TGTGCCGCCGGACAGTTTAACACTGAAGCTTTCTTT. J is TRBJ1-1 and V is TRBV5-6; D possibly corresponds to TRBD1 (6 bases). V was trimmed by 10 bases and J by 2 bases, leaving 12 bases between them. Germline V gene sequence: CDR1 SGHDT, CDR2 YYEEEE. This CDR3 region has 12 residues.

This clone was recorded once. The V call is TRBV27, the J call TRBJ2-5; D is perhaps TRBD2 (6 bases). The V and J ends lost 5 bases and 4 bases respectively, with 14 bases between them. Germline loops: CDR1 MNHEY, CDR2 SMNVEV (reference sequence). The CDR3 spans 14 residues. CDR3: CASSPGVLIETQYF. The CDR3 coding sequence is TGTGCCAGCAGTCCGGGGGTGCTGATAGAGACCCAGTACTTC.

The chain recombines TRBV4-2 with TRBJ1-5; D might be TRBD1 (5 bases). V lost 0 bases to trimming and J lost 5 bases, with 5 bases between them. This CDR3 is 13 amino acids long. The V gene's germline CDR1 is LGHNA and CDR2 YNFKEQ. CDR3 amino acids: CASSQEGDQPQHF. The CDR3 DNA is TGTGCCAGCAGCCAAGAAGGGGATCAGCCCCAGCATTTT.

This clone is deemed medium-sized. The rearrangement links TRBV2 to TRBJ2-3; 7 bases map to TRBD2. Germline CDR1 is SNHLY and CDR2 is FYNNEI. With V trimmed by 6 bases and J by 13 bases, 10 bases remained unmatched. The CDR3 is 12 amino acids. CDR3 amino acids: CASRLAGRDEYF. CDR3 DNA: TGTGCCAGCAGGTTAGCGGGCCGGGATGAGTATTTT.

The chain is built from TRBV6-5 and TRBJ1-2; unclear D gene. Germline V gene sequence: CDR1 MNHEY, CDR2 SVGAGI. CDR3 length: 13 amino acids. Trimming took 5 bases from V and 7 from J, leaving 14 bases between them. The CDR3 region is CASSLTPGGGYTF. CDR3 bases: TGTGCCAGCAGTCTCACCCCGGGTGGTGGCTACACCTTC.

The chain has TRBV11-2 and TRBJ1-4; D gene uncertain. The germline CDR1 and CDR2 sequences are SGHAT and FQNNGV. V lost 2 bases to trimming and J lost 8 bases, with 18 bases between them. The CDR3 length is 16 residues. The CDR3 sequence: CASSLSAKTTGEKLFF. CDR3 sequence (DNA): TGTGCCAGCAGCTTAAGCGCGAAGACCACGGGGGAAAAACTGTTTTTT.

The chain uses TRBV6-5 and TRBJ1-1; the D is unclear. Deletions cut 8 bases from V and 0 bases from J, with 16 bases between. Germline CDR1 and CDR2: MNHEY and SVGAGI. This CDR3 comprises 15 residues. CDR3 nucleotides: TGTGCCAGCCTTATCAGGAGGGCAATGAACACTGAAGCTTTCTTT. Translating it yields CASLIRRAMNTEAFF.

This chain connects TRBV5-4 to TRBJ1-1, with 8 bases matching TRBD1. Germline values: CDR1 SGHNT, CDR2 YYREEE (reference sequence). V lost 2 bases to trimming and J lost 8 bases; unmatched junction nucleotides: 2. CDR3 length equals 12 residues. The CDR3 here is CASSFGTGEAFF. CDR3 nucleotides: TGTGCCAGCAGCTTTGGGACAGGCGAAGCTTTCTTT.

CDR3 sequence: CASTVSTGGLQETQYF. The CDR3 DNA sequence: TGCGCCAGCACCGTTTCCACGGGGGGCCTACAAGAGACCCAGTACTTC. The rearrangement uses TRBV5-1 and TRBJ2-5; a weak D match, TRBD2 (7 bases). Trimming cost V 6 bases and J 2 bases, with 20 bases left between them. The germline gives CDR1 SGHRS, CDR2 YFSETQ. There are 16 residues in the CDR3. The variable domain in full, with the rest retrieved from reference TRBV5-1 and TRBJ2-5, is KAGVTQTPRYLIKTRGQQVTLSCSPISGHRSVSWYQQTPGQGLQFLFEYFSETQRNKGNFPGRFSGRQFSNSRSEMNVSTLELGDSALYLCASTVSTGGLQETQYFGPGTRLLVL.

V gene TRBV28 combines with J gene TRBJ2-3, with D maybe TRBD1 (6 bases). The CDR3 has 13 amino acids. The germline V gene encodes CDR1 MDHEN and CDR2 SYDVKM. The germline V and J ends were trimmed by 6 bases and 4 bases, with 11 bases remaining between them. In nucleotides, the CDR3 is TGTGCCAGCAGAGCCCGGACAGCAGATACGCAGTATTTT. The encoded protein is CASRARTADTQYF. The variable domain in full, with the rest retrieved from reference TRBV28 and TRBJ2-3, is DVKVTQSSRYLVKRTGEKVFLECVQDMDHENMFWYRQDPGLGLRLIYFSYDVKMKEKGDIPEGYSVSREKKERFSLILESASTNQTSMYLCASRARTADTQYFGPGTRLTVL.

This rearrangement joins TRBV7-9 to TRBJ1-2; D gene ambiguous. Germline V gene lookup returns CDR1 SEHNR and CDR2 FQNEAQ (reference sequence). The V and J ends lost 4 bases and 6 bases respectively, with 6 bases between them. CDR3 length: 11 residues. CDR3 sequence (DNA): TGTGCCAGCAGCTCCGTAAATGGCTACACCTTC. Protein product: CASSSVNGYTF.

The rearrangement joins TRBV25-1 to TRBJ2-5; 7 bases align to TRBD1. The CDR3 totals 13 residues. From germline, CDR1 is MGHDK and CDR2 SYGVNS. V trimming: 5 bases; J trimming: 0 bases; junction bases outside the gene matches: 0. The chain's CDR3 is CASSTGDQETQYF. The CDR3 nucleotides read TGTGCCAGCAGTACAGGGGACCAAGAGACCCAGTACTTC.

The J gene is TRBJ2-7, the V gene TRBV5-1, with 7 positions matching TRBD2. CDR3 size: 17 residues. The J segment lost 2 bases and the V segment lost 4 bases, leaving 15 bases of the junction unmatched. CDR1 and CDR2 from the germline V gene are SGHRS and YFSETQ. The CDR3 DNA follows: TGCGCCAGCAGCCCCGCTCTTAGGGGAGGGCTAACCTACGAGCAGTACTTC. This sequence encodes CASSPALRGGLTYEQYF.

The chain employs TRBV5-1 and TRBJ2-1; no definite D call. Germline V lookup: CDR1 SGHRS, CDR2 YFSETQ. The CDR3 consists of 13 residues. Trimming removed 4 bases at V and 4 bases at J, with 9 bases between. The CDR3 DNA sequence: TGCGCCAGCAGCCCTGGTAGTTACAATGAGCAGTTCTTC. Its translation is CASSPGSYNEQFF.

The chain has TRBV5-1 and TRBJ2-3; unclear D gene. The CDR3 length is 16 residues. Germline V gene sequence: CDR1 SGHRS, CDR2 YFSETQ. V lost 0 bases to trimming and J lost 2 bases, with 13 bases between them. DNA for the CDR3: TGCGCCAGCAGCTTGGCCCTAGTTCAAGACACAGATACGCAGTATTTT. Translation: CASSLALVQDTDTQYF.

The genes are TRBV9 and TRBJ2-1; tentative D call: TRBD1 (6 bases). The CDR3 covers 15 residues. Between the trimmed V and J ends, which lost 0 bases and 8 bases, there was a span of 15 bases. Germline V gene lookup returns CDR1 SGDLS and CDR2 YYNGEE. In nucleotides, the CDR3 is TGTGCCAGCAGCGTAGAGGGACATACCGTCGATGAGCAGTTCTTC. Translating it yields CASSVEGHTVDEQFF.

The DNA of the CDR3 is TGCGCCATCCATCGCGAGGGGGGGGACTCCTACGAGCAGTACTTC. Its translation: CAIHREGGDSYEQYF. This chain connects TRBV5-1 to TRBJ2-7, with D tentatively TRBD2 (7 bases). The germline V gene has CDR1 SGHRS and CDR2 YFSETQ. The CDR3 contains 15 residues. V was shortened by 9 bases and J by 0 bases, with 19 bases between the two germline ends. The whole variable domain, remainder taken from reference TRBV5-1 and TRBJ2-7, is KAGVTQTPRYLIKTRGQQVTLSCSPISGHRSVSWYQQTPGQGLQFLFEYFSETQRNKGNFPGRFSGRQFSNSRSEMNVSTLELGDSALYLCAIHREGGDSYEQYFGPGTRLTVT.

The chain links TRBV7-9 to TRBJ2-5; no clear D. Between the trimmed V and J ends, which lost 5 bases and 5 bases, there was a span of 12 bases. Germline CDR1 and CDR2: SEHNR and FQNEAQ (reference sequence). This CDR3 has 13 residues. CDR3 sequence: CASSVQDWETQYF. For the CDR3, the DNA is TGTGCCAGCAGCGTCCAGGATTGGGAGACCCAGTACTTC.

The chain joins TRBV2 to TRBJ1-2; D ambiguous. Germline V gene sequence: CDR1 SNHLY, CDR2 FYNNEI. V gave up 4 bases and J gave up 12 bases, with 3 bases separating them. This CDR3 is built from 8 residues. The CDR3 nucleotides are TGTGCCAGCAGTGTCAACACCTTC. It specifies CASSVNTF.

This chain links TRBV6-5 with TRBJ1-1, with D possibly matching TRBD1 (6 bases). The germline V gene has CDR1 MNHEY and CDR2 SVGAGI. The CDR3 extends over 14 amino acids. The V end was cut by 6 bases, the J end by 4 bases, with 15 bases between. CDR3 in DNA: TGTGCCAGCAGAGATCAGGGGCCTTTCACTGAAGCTTTCTTT. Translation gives CASRDQGPFTEAFF.

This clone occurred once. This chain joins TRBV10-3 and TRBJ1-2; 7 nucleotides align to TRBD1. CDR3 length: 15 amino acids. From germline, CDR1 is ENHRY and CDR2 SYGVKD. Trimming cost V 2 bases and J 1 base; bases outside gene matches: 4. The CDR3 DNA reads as TGTGCCATCAGTGAGCCTACAGGGGTTAACTATGGCTACACCTTC. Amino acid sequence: CAISEPTGVNYGYTF.

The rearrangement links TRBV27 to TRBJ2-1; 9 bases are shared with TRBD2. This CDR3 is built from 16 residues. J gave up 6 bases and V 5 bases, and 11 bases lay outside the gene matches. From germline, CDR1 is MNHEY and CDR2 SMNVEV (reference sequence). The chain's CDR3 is CASSAKASGITNEQFF. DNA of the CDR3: TGTGCCAGCAGTGCTAAGGCTAGCGGGATAACCAATGAGCAGTTCTTC.

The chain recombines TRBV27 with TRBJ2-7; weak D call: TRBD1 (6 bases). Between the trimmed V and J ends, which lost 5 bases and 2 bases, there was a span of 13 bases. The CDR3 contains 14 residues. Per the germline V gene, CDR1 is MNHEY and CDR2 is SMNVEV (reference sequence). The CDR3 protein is CASSPYDRTYEQYF. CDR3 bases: TGTGCCAGCAGTCCCTACGACAGGACCTACGAGCAGTACTTC.

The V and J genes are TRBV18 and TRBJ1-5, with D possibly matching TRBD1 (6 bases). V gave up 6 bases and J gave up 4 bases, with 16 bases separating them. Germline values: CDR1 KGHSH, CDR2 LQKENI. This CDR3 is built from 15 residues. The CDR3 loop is CASSLSGTPNQPQHF. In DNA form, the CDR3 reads TGTGCCAGCTCCCTATCCGGGACACCGAATCAGCCCCAGCATTTT. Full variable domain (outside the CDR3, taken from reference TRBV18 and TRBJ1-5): NAGVMQNPRHLVRRRGQEARLRCSPMKGHSHVYWYRQLPEEGLKFMVYLQKENIIDESGMPKERFSAEFPKEGPSILRIQQVVRGDSAAYFCASSLSGTPNQPQHFGDGTRLSIL.

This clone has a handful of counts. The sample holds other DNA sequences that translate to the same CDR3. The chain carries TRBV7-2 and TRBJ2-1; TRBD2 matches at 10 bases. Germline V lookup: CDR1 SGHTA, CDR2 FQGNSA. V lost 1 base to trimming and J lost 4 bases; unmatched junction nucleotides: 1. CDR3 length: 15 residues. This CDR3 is CASSLGSGGYNEQFF. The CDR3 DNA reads TGTGCCAGCAGCTTAGGTAGCGGGGGGTACAATGAGCAGTTCTTC.

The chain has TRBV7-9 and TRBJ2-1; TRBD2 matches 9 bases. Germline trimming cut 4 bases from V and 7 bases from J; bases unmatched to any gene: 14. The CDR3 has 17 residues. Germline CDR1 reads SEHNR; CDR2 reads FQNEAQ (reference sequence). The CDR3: CASSSLLPGLAANEQFF. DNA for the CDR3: TGTGCCAGCAGCTCCCTACTACCGGGACTAGCCGCGAATGAGCAGTTCTTC.

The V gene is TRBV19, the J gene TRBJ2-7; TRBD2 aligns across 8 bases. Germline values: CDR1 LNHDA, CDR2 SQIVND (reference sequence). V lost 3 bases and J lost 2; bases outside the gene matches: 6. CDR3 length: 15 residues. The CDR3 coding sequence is TGTGCCAGTAGTATGAAACGGGAGGGGACCTACGAGCAGTACTTC. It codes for CASSMKREGTYEQYF. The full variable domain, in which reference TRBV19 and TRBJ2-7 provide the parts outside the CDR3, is DGGITQSPKYLFRKEGQNVTLSCEQNLNHDAMYWYRQDPGQGLRLIYYSQIVNDFQKGDIAEGYSVSREKKESFPLTVTSAQKNPTAFYLCASSMKREGTYEQYFGPGTRLTVT.

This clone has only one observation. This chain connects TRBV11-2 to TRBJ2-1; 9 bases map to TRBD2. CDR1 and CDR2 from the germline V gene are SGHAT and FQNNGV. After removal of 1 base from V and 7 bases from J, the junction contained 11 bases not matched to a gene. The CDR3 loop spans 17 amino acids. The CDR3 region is CASSLVLGTSRSNEQFF. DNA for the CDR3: TGTGCCAGCAGCTTAGTGCTCGGGACTAGCCGGTCGAATGAGCAGTTCTTC.

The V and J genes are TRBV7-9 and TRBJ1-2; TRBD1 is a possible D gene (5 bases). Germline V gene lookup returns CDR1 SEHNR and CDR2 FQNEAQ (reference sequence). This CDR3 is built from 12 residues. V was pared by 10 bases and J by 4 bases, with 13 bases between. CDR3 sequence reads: CANGGKGYGYTF. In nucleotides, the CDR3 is TGTGCCAACGGGGGGAAGGGCTATGGCTACACCTTC.